This T cell receptor (beta chain) came from a study of cytomegalovirus exposure and HLA in healthy donors. The CDR3 is 15 residues long. V was trimmed by 5 bases and J by 2 bases, leaving 15 bases between them. Germline V gene sequence: CDR1 LNHDA, CDR2 SQIVND (reference sequence). Both 60 Vbeta primers and 13 Jbeta primers went into the PCR. TCRdb's copy holds only in-frame clones and misses some; the assay was immunoSEQ multiplex PCR. The data contain roughly 200,000 clones, 70% of them singletons. On this clone: The antigen is unknown.

Study-wide findings and caveats: CMV serostatus stood as the only immune exposure information on hand. A later analysis found that most CMV-associated TCR beta chains appeared HLA-restricted. Further analysis was carried out later, and it showed several of the most significant clusters appearing linked to common viral pathogens.

The chain uses TRBV19 and TRBJ1-2; possibly TRBD1 for D (6 bases). This clonotype was sampled from a man between 35 and 55 years old in good health and CMV-seropositive. The source material was PBMCs. The CDR3 bases are TGTGCCAGTAGTGTCAGACAGGTCTGGAACTATGGCTACACCTTC. Amino acid sequence: CASSVRQVWNYGYTF.